Listed here are 25 T cell receptor beta chains from one sample, sequenced in a study of PD-L1 blockade in urothelial cancer. Time point here: pretreatment peripheral blood. Sequencing was performed with immunoSEQ multiplex PCR; in TCRdb, only in-frame clones are kept and a portion is missing. There are tens of thousands of clones in the sample; about 80% occur only once, and around a sixth lies in the top ten. Source: PBMCs, taken around atezolizumab (anti-PD-L1) treatment. Receptor source: a man in his fifties or sixties with urothelial cancer.

CDR3 nucleotide sequence: TGTGCCAGCAGCTTAAGCGGGAGAAGGGACAATGAGCAGTTCTTC. Translated: CASSLSGRRDNEQFF. V gene TRBV7-3 combines with J gene TRBJ2-1, with 7 nucleotides matching TRBD2. The germline CDR1 and CDR2 sequences are SGHTA and FQGTGA. Unmatched junction bases numbered 5, after V lost 1 base and J lost 5 bases. CDR3 length: 15 residues.

The chain has TRBV7-2 and TRBJ2-1; D not certain. This CDR3 contains 15 residues. Trimming pared 3 bases from V and 2 bases from J, leaving 11 bases between. Germline CDR1 reads SGHTA; CDR2 reads FQGNSA. In DNA, the CDR3 is TGTGCCAGCAGCTTGGTGGGCAACACCTACAATGAGCAGTTCTTC. This encodes CASSLVGNTYNEQFF.

The chain links TRBV28 to TRBJ2-2; weak D call: TRBD2 (5 bases). Trimming took 6 bases from V and 0 from J, leaving 14 bases between them. The CDR3 has 16 amino acids. The germline V gene has CDR1 MDHEN and CDR2 SYDVKM. CDR3 region: CASRTTGKTNTGELFF. Written as DNA, the CDR3 is TGTGCCAGCAGAACCACCGGGAAGACGAACACCGGGGAGCTGTTTTTT.

The chain uses TRBV27 and TRBJ2-1, with D perhaps TRBD2 (5 bases). The CDR3 length is 14 residues. V lost 4 bases, J lost 5 bases, and 12 bases lay in between. Per the germline V gene, CDR1 is MNHEY and CDR2 is SMNVEV (reference sequence). This chain's CDR3 is CASSSASGNNEQFF. For the CDR3, the DNA is TGTGCCAGCAGTTCGGCCAGCGGAAACAATGAGCAGTTCTTC.

The chain is built from TRBV6-4 and TRBJ2-3; the match to TRBD2 covers 13 bases. The ends lost 6 bases at V and 5 bases at J; junction bases unmatched: 5. The CDR3 runs 15 residues. Per germline, CDR1 MRHNA and CDR2 SNTAGT. CDR3 DNA sequence: TGTGCCAGCAGCGTACTAGCGGGAGGGGAAGATACGCAGTATTTT. Amino acids: CASSVLAGGEDTQYF.

V and J are TRBV27 and TRBJ2-7, with 8 bases identical to TRBD1. The CDR3 spans 15 residues. V was clipped by 5 bases and J by 4 bases; unmatched bases: 10. From germline, CDR1 is MNHEY and CDR2 SMNVEV (reference sequence). CDR3 residues: CASSPRTGKLYEQYF. The CDR3 nucleotides read TGTGCCAGCAGTCCTCGGACAGGGAAACTTTACGAGCAGTACTTC.

The chain is built from TRBV7-2 and TRBJ2-7, with 11 nucleotides matching TRBD2. With V trimmed by 0 bases and J by 4 bases, 2 bases remained unmatched. Per the germline V gene, CDR1 is SGHTA and CDR2 is FQGNSA. CDR3 length: 15 amino acids. In DNA form, the CDR3 reads TGTGCCAGCAGCTTAGCCCCTAGCGGGAGGTACGAGCAGTACTTC. Its translation is CASSLAPSGRYEQYF. Looking up the rest from reference TRBV7-2 and TRBJ2-7 gives the full variable domain: GAGVSQSPSNKVTEKGKDVELRCDPISGHTALYWYRQSLGQGLEFLIYFQGNSAPDKSGLPSDRFSAERTGGSVSTLTIQRTQQEDSAVYLCASSLAPSGRYEQYFGPGTRLTVT.

V usage is TRBV4-1 and J usage is TRBJ2-3, with D maybe TRBD1 (7 bases). This CDR3 has 14 amino acids. CDR1 MGHRA and CDR2 YSYEKL come from the germline V gene. V shed 4 bases and J shed 1 base, with 9 bases lying between them. CDR3 protein: CASSRGTGTDTQYF. The CDR3 DNA reads as TGCGCCAGCAGCCGCGGGACAGGCACAGATACGCAGTATTTT.

The chain employs TRBV23-1 and TRBJ1-2; 8 bases match TRBD1. TRBV23-1 is annotated as an ORF whose role is uncertain. There are 18 residues in the CDR3. V lost 5 bases and J lost 0; bases outside the gene matches: 14. The CDR3 is CASSSPPRQGTTNYGYTF. Here the CDR3 DNA reads TGCGCCAGCAGTTCACCCCCTCGACAGGGGACTACTAACTATGGCTACACCTTC.

The chain has TRBV10-3 and TRBJ2-7; D may be TRBD2 (5 bases). The CDR3 spans 13 residues. The germline V gene encodes CDR1 ENHRY and CDR2 SYGVKD. Trimming left V 6 bases short and J 5 bases short, with 14 bases between. CDR3 nucleotide sequence: TGTGCCATCAGCGGACTCGACCGGGACGAGCAGTACTTC. Translated: CAISGLDRDEQYF.

V usage is TRBV5-1 and J usage is TRBJ2-1; maybe TRBD1 (6 bases). The V and J ends lost 2 bases and 0 bases respectively, with 21 bases between them. The CDR3 contains 19 residues. CDR1 is SGHRS, CDR2 YFSETQ, per germline. The CDR3 DNA follows: TGCGCCAGCAGCTTAGAAGAAAAGGGGGTGACGAGCTCCTACAATGAGCAGTTCTTC. Translating gives CASSLEEKGVTSSYNEQFF.

The chain joins TRBV29-1 to TRBJ1-5; 8 bases are shared with TRBD1. The V gene end was trimmed by 7 bases and the J gene end by 4 bases; junction bases not matched to a gene: 6. In germline, CDR1 is SQVTM, CDR2 ANQGSEA. CDR3 size: 13 residues. The CDR3 here is CSATTGGNQPQHF. CDR3 DNA: TGCAGCGCGACCACAGGGGGTAATCAGCCCCAGCATTTT.

The chain employs TRBV14 and TRBJ1-1; no clear D. Trimming left V 2 bases short and J 7 bases short, with 17 bases between. Germline CDR1 is SGHDN and CDR2 is FVKESK. The CDR3 contains 15 residues. CDR3 in amino acids: CASSQFRGNSHEAFF. CDR3 DNA: TGTGCCAGCAGCCAATTCCGCGGCAATTCTCATGAAGCTTTCTTT.

V gene TRBV11-2 combines with J gene TRBJ2-5, with D possibly TRBD2 on 5 matching bases. Germline assignment: CDR1 SGHAT and CDR2 FQNNGV. V dropped 8 bases and J dropped 5 bases, with 9 bases sitting between them. This CDR3 has 11 residues. Written as DNA, the CDR3 is TGTGCCAGCCTGACGGGGGAGACCCAGTACTTC. Protein sequence: CASLTGETQYF.

This clone has a single count. This chain uses TRBV5-6 with TRBJ2-1; TRBD1 agrees at 10 bases. CDR1 and CDR2 from the germline V gene are SGHDT and YYEEEE. J was trimmed by 10 bases and V by 1 base; bases with no gene match: 8. The CDR3 is 15 residues long. The CDR3 coding sequence is TGTGCCAGCAGCTTGCTGGGACAGGGGAAGGGCGAGCAGTTCTTC. Encoded protein: CASSLLGQGKGEQFF.

The V and J genes are TRBV6-6 and TRBJ1-1; no clear D gene. The CDR3 sequence is 13 residues long. The V end was cut by 7 bases, the J end by 0 bases, with 9 bases between. Per the germline V gene, CDR1 is MNHNY and CDR2 is SVGAGI (reference sequence). The CDR3 DNA follows: TGTGCCAGCATGAATTCGGTGAACACTGAAGCTTTCTTT. Encoded protein: CASMNSVNTEAFF.

V gene TRBV4-1 combines with J gene TRBJ1-5; no clear D gene. Deletions cut 3 bases from V and 5 bases from J, with 17 bases between. Germline V gives CDR1 MGHRA, CDR2 YSYEKL. This CDR3 is 16 amino acids long. CDR3 DNA sequence: TGCGCCAGCAGCCAGACGACGGGAGGCTCTTATCAGCCCCAGCATTTT. Its protein product is CASSQTTGGSYQPQHF.

The V call is TRBV6-5, the J call TRBJ2-5; 11 nucleotides line up with TRBD2. The CDR3 contains 16 residues. The junction had 3 bases not matched to a gene; V was cut back by 0 bases and J by 3 bases. Germline V gives CDR1 MNHEY, CDR2 SVGAGI. In nucleotides, the CDR3 is TGTGCCAGCAGTTACTCTAGCGGGAGGGGTGAAGAGACCCAGTACTTC. Translated: CASSYSSGRGEETQYF.

A few counts support this clone. Different DNA sequences within this sample yield the same CDR3. The V gene is TRBV6-5, the J gene TRBJ1-1, with a tentative D call TRBD1 (5 bases). The CDR3 contains 14 residues. Germline V gene lookup returns CDR1 MNHEY and CDR2 SVGAGI. Trimming pared 2 bases from V and 1 base from J, leaving 8 bases between. CDR3 in amino acids: CASSYGQGNTEAFF. Written as DNA, the CDR3 is TGTGCCAGCAGTTACGGGCAGGGGAACACTGAAGCTTTCTTT.

V gene TRBV27 combines with J gene TRBJ2-3; 8 bases line up with TRBD2. Germline-derived CDR1 and CDR2 are MNHEY and SMNVEV (reference sequence). V was clipped by 2 bases and J by 3 bases; unmatched bases: 4. The CDR3 is 15 residues long. The DNA for the CDR3 is TGTGCCAGCAGTTTAGGGACTAGTGAGACAGATACGCAGTATTTT. This encodes CASSLGTSETDTQYF.

The gene calls are TRBV2 and TRBJ2-7, with TRBD2 matching over 9 bases. Germline values: CDR1 SNHLY, CDR2 FYNNEI. V lost 3 bases and J lost 4; bases outside the gene matches: 4. The CDR3 spans 14 residues. CDR3 region: CASSESGRYYEQYF. The DNA for the CDR3 is TGTGCCAGCAGTGAGAGCGGGAGGTATTACGAGCAGTACTTC.

This sequence joins TRBV7-6 and TRBJ2-6; TRBD2 matches 7 bases. V was clipped by 5 bases and J by 2 bases; unmatched bases: 9. Germline V gene data show CDR1 as SGHVS and CDR2 as FNYEAQ. The CDR3 sequence is 17 residues long. The CDR3 sequence: CASSPQWGRAGANVLTF. DNA of the CDR3: TGTGCCAGCAGCCCCCAATGGGGGAGGGCTGGGGCCAACGTCCTGACTTTC.

DNA for the CDR3: TGTGCCAGTACCGAGACAGGTGGGAGCAATCAGCCCCAGCATTTT. Protein product: CASTETGGSNQPQHF. The chain employs TRBV19 and TRBJ1-5, with D maybe TRBD1 (6 bases). The germline CDR1 and CDR2 sequences are LNHDA and SQIVND (reference sequence). Trimming shortened V by 7 bases and J by 1 base, and 14 bases separated the two germline ends. The CDR3 consists of 15 residues.

CDR3 residues: CASSLGGVGEKLFF. CDR3 sequence (DNA): TGTGCCAGCAGCCTCGGAGGCGTAGGAGAAAAACTGTTTTTT. The chain employs TRBV7-8 and TRBJ1-4; D not resolved. The length of the CDR3 is 14 residues. Germline CDR1 and CDR2: SGHVS and FQNEAQ. V lost 5 bases and J 8 bases, leaving 15 bases between the germline ends. The full variable domain, with the rest looked up from reference TRBV7-8 and TRBJ1-4, is GAGVSQSPRYKVAKRGQDVALRCDPISGHVSLFWYQQALGQGPEFLTYFQNEAQLDKSGLPSDRFFAERPEGSVSTLKIQRTQQEDSAVYLCASSLGGVGEKLFFGSGTQLSVL.

The sample holds a few counts of this clone. The genes are TRBV9 and TRBJ2-1; 9 nucleotides match TRBD2. Germline lookup yields CDR1 SGDLS and CDR2 YYNGEE. The V segment lost 0 bases and the J segment 12 bases; nucleotides outside the gene matches: 10. The CDR3 covers 15 residues. The CDR3 bases are TGTGCCAGCAGCGTAGGCGGGATAGCGGGAGATAGGCAGTTCTTC. As protein: CASSVGGIAGDRQFF.